The 24 T cell receptor beta chains presented below share a single source sample, sequenced in a study of identical twins. TCRdb redid the calling of the 5' RACE reads with MiXCR, one entry per CDR3 protein. The sample includes around 340,000 distinct CDR3 sequences, around 9% of them seen just once. Sequenced material: naive T cells sorted from blood. The receptors originated from a woman aged 45-60 years in good health.

This clonotype came up many times. V and J are TRBV20-1 and TRBJ2-1, with D unclear. Germline V gene sequence: CDR1 DFQATT, CDR2 SNEGSKA (reference sequence). CDR3 size: 14 residues. Trimming cost V 2 bases and J 0 bases, with 8 bases left between them. The CDR3 sequence: CSARSPGSYNEQFF. CDR3 DNA: TGCAGTGCTAGATCACCTGGCTCCTACAATGAGCAGTTCTTC.

The V gene is TRBV12-3 or TRBV12-4, the J gene TRBJ2-7; D may be TRBD2 (5 bases). V was shortened by 3 bases and J by 7 bases, with 16 bases between the two germline ends. The CDR3 is 14 residues long. This chain's CDR3 is CASSFGFGDGEQYV. CDR3 DNA: TGTGCCAGCAGTTTTGGATTCGGGGATGGGGAGCAGTACGTC.

In this sample, this clonotype turned up many times. The V gene is TRBV12-3 or TRBV12-4, the J gene TRBJ1-2, with D possibly TRBD1 on 6 matching bases. Trimming cost V 6 bases and J 3 bases, with 11 bases left between them. CDR3 length equals 13 residues. Here the CDR3 DNA reads TGTGCCAGCAGAACCTACAGGGACTATGGCTACACCTTC. Translating gives CASRTYRDYGYTF.

This clonotype was seen ten or more times. V and J are TRBV12-3 or TRBV12-4 and TRBJ2-1; a weak D match, TRBD2 (5 bases). V shed 3 bases and J shed 2 bases, with 8 bases lying between them. This CDR3 comprises 14 residues. CDR3 loop: CASSLGSTYNEQFF. CDR3 DNA: TGTGCCAGCAGTTTGGGGAGTACCTACAATGAGCAGTTCTTC.

CDR3 amino acids: CSAPGRESGSYNEQFF. In DNA form, the CDR3 reads TGCAGTGCCCCGGGGAGGGAGTCAGGGTCGTACAATGAGCAGTTCTTC. The rearrangement links TRBV20-1 to TRBJ2-1, with 7 bases matching TRBD2. J was trimmed by 4 bases and V by 6 bases; bases with no gene match: 15. The germline V gene encodes CDR1 DFQATT and CDR2 SNEGSKA (reference sequence). The CDR3 loop spans 16 amino acids.

This chain connects TRBV5-1 to TRBJ2-5; 7 positions match TRBD2. V shed 6 bases, J shed 4 bases, and the junction held 9 bases outside the gene matches. Germline CDR1 is SGHRS and CDR2 is YFSETQ. The CDR3 runs 14 residues. DNA for the CDR3: TGCGCCAGCACCCGGGGCGGGAGCGGAGAGACCCAGTACTTC. Translating it yields CASTRGGSGETQYF.

Concerning this clonotype: A much bigger clone sits one base away, suggesting this may be a read error. This chain links TRBV5-6 with TRBJ1-3; no clear D gene. The CDR3 is 17 residues long. Per the germline V gene, CDR1 is SGHDT and CDR2 is YYEEEE. CDR3 DNA sequence: TGTGCCAGCAGCTTTGGGGTTGGAGACCCTTTAGGACCTCACATATCTTTT. Encoded protein: CASSFGVGDPLGPHISF. Full variable domain (remainder filled in from reference TRBV5-6 and TRBJ1-3): DAGVTQSPTHLIKTRGQQVTLRCSPKSGHDTVSWYQQALGQGPQFIFQYYEEEERQRGNFPDRFSGHQFPNYSSELNVNALLLGDSALYLCASSFGVGDPLGPHISFGEGSWLTVV.

CDR3 DNA sequence: TGTGCCAGCAGCTTAGTTGGGGGGGGCATTCAGTACTTC. Its protein is CASSLVGGGIQYF. J is TRBJ2-4 and V is TRBV11-2; 7 nucleotides match TRBD2. V shed 1 base, J shed 9 bases, and the junction held 3 bases outside the gene matches. The CDR3 has 13 residues. Looked up from germline, CDR1 is SGHAT and CDR2 is FQNNGV.

V usage is TRBV20-1 and J usage is TRBJ2-1; TRBD2 matches 10 bases. Unmatched junction bases numbered 12, after V lost 6 bases and J lost 7 bases. There are 15 residues in the CDR3. Germline V lookup: CDR1 DFQATT, CDR2 SNEGSKA (reference sequence). Written as DNA, the CDR3 is TGCAGTGCCAAGAGAGGGACTAGCGCACCGAATGAGCAGTTCTTC. This encodes CSAKRGTSAPNEQFF.

This chain uses TRBV2 with TRBJ1-2, with a tentative D call TRBD1 (6 bases). The germline gives CDR1 SNHLY, CDR2 FYNNEI. This CDR3 region has 12 residues. The V end was cut by 6 bases, the J end by 8 bases, with 13 bases between. CDR3 amino acids: CASSRQGTGYTF. The CDR3 bases are TGTGCCAGCAGCCGTCAGGGGACCGGCTACACCTTC.

This clonotype was detected only a few times. The gene calls are TRBV6-6 and TRBJ2-4; D is ambiguous. In germline, CDR1 is MNHNY, CDR2 SVGAGI (reference sequence). The CDR3 runs 13 residues. V was pared by 10 bases and J by 0 bases, with 10 bases between. The CDR3 sequence: CATGELAKNIQYF. The CDR3 DNA sequence: TGTGCCACCGGCGAACTAGCCAAAAACATTCAGTACTTC.

In its sample, this clonotype was seen a few times. As DNA, the CDR3 is TGCGCCAGCAGCTTGTTGGTAGCCGGGACAGGGGGCCCTGGGGCCAACGTCCTGACTTTC. Residues: CASSLLVAGTGGPGANVLTF. V gene TRBV5-1 combines with J gene TRBJ2-6, with TRBD1 identical over 12 bases. Trimming took 1 base from V and 2 from J; bases not matched to a gene: 10. Germline V gene lookup returns CDR1 SGHRS and CDR2 YFSETQ. CDR3 length: 20 residues.

The J gene is TRBJ2-5, the V gene TRBV4-1; D is possibly TRBD2 (5 bases). The length of the CDR3 is 12 residues. Trimming removed 0 bases at V and 9 bases at J, with 8 bases between. The V gene's germline CDR1 is MGHRA and CDR2 YSYEKL. This CDR3 reads CASSQDSSSQYF. Here the CDR3 DNA reads TGCGCCAGCAGCCAAGATTCTAGCTCCCAGTACTTC.

The V call is TRBV24-1, the J call TRBJ2-5; D gene unclear. The CDR3 extends over 13 amino acids. CDR1 and CDR2 (germline): KGHDR, SFDVKD. Trimming left V 1 base short and J 2 bases short, with 4 bases between. CDR3 sequence reads: CATSDFGQETQYF. The DNA of the CDR3 is TGTGCCACCAGTGATTTCGGACAAGAGACCCAGTACTTC.

The chain combines TRBV29-1 with TRBJ2-5; 7 bases are a match to TRBD2. Germline V lookup: CDR1 SQVTM, CDR2 ANQGSEA. CDR3 length: 13 residues. The V gene end was trimmed by 2 bases and the J gene end by 4 bases; junction bases not matched to a gene: 4. CDR3 nucleotides: TGCAGCGTTGAAACGTGGGGGGGAGAGACCCAGTACTTC. The encoded protein is CSVETWGGETQYF.

At least ten counts were recorded for this clonotype. This chain joins TRBV5-1 and TRBJ2-1; 9 bases line up with TRBD1. V dropped 4 bases and J dropped 1; count of bases not matched to a gene: 6. This CDR3 comprises 16 residues. CDR1 is SGHRS and CDR2 is YFSETQ in the germline V gene. CDR3: CASSVDRGWSYNEQFF. The CDR3 DNA is TGCGCCAGCAGCGTGGACAGGGGTTGGTCCTACAATGAGCAGTTCTTC.

The sample holds many counts of this clonotype. The chain has TRBV24-1 and TRBJ2-1; the D is unclear. V lost 7 bases to trimming and J lost 11 bases, with 11 bases between them. CDR3 length equals 11 residues. The germline CDR1 and CDR2 sequences are KGHDR and SFDVKD. The CDR3 sequence is CATSETRKQFF. The CDR3 nucleotides are TGTGCCACCAGCGAGACACGTAAGCAGTTCTTC.

The chain links TRBV29-1 to TRBJ1-4; 7 bases align to TRBD1. The length of the CDR3 is 15 residues. V trimming: 5 bases; J trimming: 8 bases; junction bases outside the gene matches: 14. CDR1 is SQVTM, CDR2 ANQGSEA, per germline. As DNA, the CDR3 is TGCAGCGTTAACCGGATACAGGGGCGTTGGGAAAAACTGTTTTTT. It is translated as CSVNRIQGRWEKLFF. The full variable domain, completed using reference TRBV29-1 and TRBJ1-4, is SAVISQKPSRDICQRGTSLTIQCQVDSQVTMMFWYRQQPGQSLTLIATANQGSEATYESGFVIDKFPISRPNLTFSTLTVSNMSPEDSSIYLCSVNRIQGRWEKLFFGSGTQLSVL.

This clonotype has at least ten counts. The CDR3 protein is CASSTGISYTF. CDR3 DNA: TGTGCCAGCAGTACGGGAATCAGCTACACCTTC. The gene calls are TRBV6-5 and TRBJ1-2, with D unclear. Per germline, CDR1 MNHEY and CDR2 SVGAGI. Trimming took 5 bases from V and 9 from J, leaving 10 bases between them. The CDR3 is 11 residues long.

This clonotype has a count of ten or more. The CDR3 DNA sequence: TGTGCCAGCAGCCAAGGACCGTGGGAGACCCAGTACTTC. This gives the protein CASSQGPWETQYF. The V call is TRBV4-2, the J call TRBJ2-5; unclear D gene. Trimming removed 1 base at V and 5 bases at J, with 8 bases between. Germline CDR1 is LGHNA and CDR2 is YNFKEQ. The CDR3 extends over 13 amino acids.

This clonotype was seen repeatedly, ten times or more. The chain is built from TRBV20-1 and TRBJ2-7; D is unresolved. V was trimmed by 3 bases and J by 3 bases, leaving 9 bases between them. The CDR3 spans 12 residues. CDR1 and CDR2 from the germline V gene are DFQATT and SNEGSKA (reference sequence). The CDR3 reads CSARWQDYEQYF. The CDR3, as DNA: TGCAGTGCTAGGTGGCAGGACTACGAGCAGTACTTC.

The V call is TRBV7-3, the J call TRBJ2-7; TRBD1 agrees at 7 bases. The CDR3 contains 15 residues. The V gene end was trimmed by 4 bases and the J gene end by 2 bases; junction bases not matched to a gene: 8. Germline values: CDR1 SGHTA, CDR2 FQGTGA. Written as DNA, the CDR3 is TGTGCCAGCAGCTCACAGGGGAATCCGACCTACGAGCAGTACTTC. The encoded protein is CASSSQGNPTYEQYF.

In its sample, this clonotype was seen many times. The chain uses TRBV20-1 and TRBJ1-5; D remains unclear. The CDR3 is made up of 13 amino acids. Germline lookup yields CDR1 DFQATT and CDR2 SNEGSKA (reference sequence). V lost 3 bases and J lost 5, with 11 bases in between. CDR3 residues: CSARSMKDQPQHF. Here the CDR3 DNA reads TGCAGTGCTAGGTCAATGAAGGATCAGCCCCAGCATTTT.

This clonotype has a handful of counts. This chain joins TRBV24-1 and TRBJ1-5; D unclear. Germline CDR1 and CDR2: KGHDR and SFDVKD. Trimming took off 2 bases at V and 4 bases at J, with 8 bases between the two ends. This CDR3 is built from 14 residues. The CDR3 nucleotides are TGTGCCACCAGTGATTATGGAGGAAATCAGCCCCAGCATTTT. This sequence encodes CATSDYGGNQPQHF.